This T cell receptor (beta chain) was profiled in a study of early T cells in non-severe SARS-CoV-2 infection. Turning to the study itself: Sequencing targeted bulk RNA from unsorted whole blood, leaving chains unpaired.

The germline V gene encodes CDR1 MDHEN and CDR2 SYDVKM. The ends were cut back, 3 bases at V and 0 bases at J, with 16 bases in the middle. The CDR3 has 17 residues. Unique molecular identifiers were affixed to single, distinct cDNA molecules. Using its own MiXCR run on the 5' RACE reads, TCRdb lists one record per CDR3 protein. The sample includes nearly 110,000 distinct CDR3 sequences, over 8.5% seen only once; the top ten take 7.6%. General observations from the study: Private and CD4 specificities were missed by VDJdb matching, skewed to anti-spike CD8.

This clonotype has more than one count but fewer than ten. Its antigen is not known. The chain links TRBV28 to TRBJ2-3, with D possibly matching TRBD1 (5 bases). The source material was whole blood. The receptor's source is an adult who was a healthcare worker with PCR-confirmed SARS-CoV-2 infection or an uninfected control (not recorded which). The CDR3 DNA is TGTGCCAGCAGTTTCGCCGGGCCAGGGTTTAGCACAGATACGCAGTATTTT. Amino acid sequence: CASSFAGPGFSTDTQYF.